This T cell receptor beta chain appears in the sequencing data of a study of blood T cell repertoires in COVID-19. Overall study context: T cells, B-cell-depleted T cells, or PBMCs supplied cDNA or gDNA.

V was pared by 6 bases and J by 2 bases, with 6 bases of the junction left unmatched. Germline V gives CDR1 SNHLY, CDR2 FYNNEI. CDR3 length equals 14 residues. The method was immunoSEQ multiplex PCR; TCRdb's version includes in-frame clones alone and lacks a portion of them. This table holds under 300,000 clones, around 84% found once. V usage is TRBV2 and J usage is TRBJ1-2; 7 bases are shared with TRBD1. The sequence derives from a woman in her seventies with active or convalescent COVID-19. Sequenced material: peripheral blood. The CDR3 reads CASRTGYGNYGYTF. The CDR3 DNA follows: TGTGCCAGCAGGACAGGGTATGGGAACTATGGCTACACCTTC.